This TCR beta chain was sequenced in a study of blood T cell repertoires in COVID-19. The wider study: Some COVID-19 samples were acute and others convalescent; all came from the United States, Italy and Spain.

This table comes from immunoSEQ multiplex PCR, and its TCRdb copy is limited to in-frame clones, with some not included. The sample lists roughly 200,000 clones, 75% to 90% seen once, with roughly a sixth in the top ten. Researchers sorted participants into cohorts using their self-reported clinical history. Germline V gene lookup returns CDR1 ENHRY and CDR2 SYGVKD. This CDR3 contains 11 residues. V dropped 6 bases and J dropped 4 bases, with 7 bases sitting between them. Sequencing was done on a sample of PBMCs or T cells enriched from blood (not recorded which). The chain carries TRBV10-3 and TRBJ2-7, with unresolved D. The clonotype comes from a man aged 40-55 years who had recovered from COVID-19. The CDR3 spells CAISTGYEQYF. The CDR3 nucleotides are TGTGCCATCAGCACTGGTTACGAGCAGTACTTC.